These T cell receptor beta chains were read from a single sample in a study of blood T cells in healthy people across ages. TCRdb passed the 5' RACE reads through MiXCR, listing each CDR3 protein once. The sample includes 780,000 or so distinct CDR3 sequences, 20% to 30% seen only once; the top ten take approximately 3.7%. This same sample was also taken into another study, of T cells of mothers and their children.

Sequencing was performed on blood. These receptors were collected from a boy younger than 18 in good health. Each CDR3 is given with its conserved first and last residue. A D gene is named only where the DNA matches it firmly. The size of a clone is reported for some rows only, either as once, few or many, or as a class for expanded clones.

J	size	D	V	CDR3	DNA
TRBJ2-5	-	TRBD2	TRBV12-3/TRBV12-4	CASSTLLGLAGIGETQYF	TGTGCCAGCAGCACACTATTGGGACTAGCGGGAATCGGAGAGACCCAGTACTTC
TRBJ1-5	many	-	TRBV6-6	CASSYSAGGNQPQHF	TGTGCCAGCAGTTACTCGGCCGGAGGCAATCAGCCCCAGCATTTT
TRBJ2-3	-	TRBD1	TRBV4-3	CASSQDWGQEYLYF	TGCGCCAGCAGCCAAGATTGGGGACAGGAATATTTGTATTTT
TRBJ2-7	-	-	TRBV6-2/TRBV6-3	CASSYEAGVSEQYF	TGTGCCAGCAGTTACGAGGCAGGGGTCTCCGAGCAGTACTTC
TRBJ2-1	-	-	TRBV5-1	CASSLGTLRNEQFF	TGCGCCAGCAGCTTGGGGACGCTCCGCAATGAGCAGTTCTTC
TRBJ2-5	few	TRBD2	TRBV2	CASSTGTSGRAVETQYF	TGTGCCAGCAGCACCGGGACTAGCGGGAGGGCCGTGGAGACCCAGTACTTC
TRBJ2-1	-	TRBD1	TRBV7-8	CASSLVPQGVYF	TGTGCCAGCAGCTTAGTGCCTCAGGGGGTATACTTC
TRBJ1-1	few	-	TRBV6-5	CASSYAGGMNTEAFF	TGTGCCAGCAGTTACGCCGGTGGGATGAACACTGAAGCTTTCTTT
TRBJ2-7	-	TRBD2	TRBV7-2	CASSLASSGKGWYEQYF	TGTGCCAGCAGCTTAGCGTCTAGCGGGAAGGGGTGGTACGAGCAGTACTTC
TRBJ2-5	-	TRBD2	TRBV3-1	CASSRSAGGETQYF	TGTGCCAGCAGCCGCTCTGCGGGGGGGGAGACCCAGTACTTC
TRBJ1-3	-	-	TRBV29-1	CSVARVGGNTIYF	TGCAGCGTTGCGAGGGTAGGAGGAAACACCATATATTTT
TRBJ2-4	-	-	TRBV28	CASSLDLPSIHIQYF	TGTGCCAGCAGTTTAGACTTACCATCTATACACATTCAGTACTTC
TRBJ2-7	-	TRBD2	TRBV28	CASSFVTSGGPNYEQYF	TGTGCCAGCAGTTTTGTGACTAGCGGGGGACCCAATTACGAGCAGTACTTC
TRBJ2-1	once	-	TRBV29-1	CSVEKGLLGGTYNEQFF	TGCAGCGTTGAGAAAGGACTATTGGGCGGGACCTACAATGAGCAGTTCTTC
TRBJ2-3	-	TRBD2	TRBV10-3	CAISSTSGSGSDTQYF	TGTGCCATCAGCTCTACTAGCGGGAGTGGGTCAGATACGCAGTATTTT
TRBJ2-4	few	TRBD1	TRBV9	CASSTRGQGGNIQYF	TGTGCCAGCAGCACTAGGGGACAGGGTGGAAACATTCAGTACTTC
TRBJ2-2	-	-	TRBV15	CATSRPLAASTGELFF	TGTGCCACCAGCAGACCCCTGGCTGCCAGTACCGGGGAGCTGTTTTTT
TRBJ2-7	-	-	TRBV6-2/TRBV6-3	CASSYSADSPTYEQYF	TGTGCCAGCAGTTACTCGGCGGACTCACCCACCTACGAGCAGTACTTC
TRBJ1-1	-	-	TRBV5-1	CASSPEPWTEAFF	TGCGCCAGCAGCCCGGAACCATGGACTGAAGCTTTCTTT
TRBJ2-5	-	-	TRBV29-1	CSVGSITYQETQYF	TGCAGCGTTGGATCCATTACGTACCAAGAGACCCAGTACTTC
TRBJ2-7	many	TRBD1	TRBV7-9	CASSPGQGHSYEQYF	TGTGCCAGCAGCCCCGGACAGGGCCACTCCTACGAGCAGTACTTC
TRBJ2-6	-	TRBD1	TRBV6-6	CATRQGVSGANVLTF	TGTGCCACCAGACAGGGGGTATCTGGGGCCAACGTCCTGACTTTC
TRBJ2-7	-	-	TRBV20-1	CSALARGRGPYEQYF	TGCAGTGCTCTTGCCCGTGGCAGGGGACCTTACGAGCAGTACTTC
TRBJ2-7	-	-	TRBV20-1	CSAGEDLTAYEQYF	TGCAGTGCTGGAGAGGACCTCACTGCCTACGAGCAGTACTTC
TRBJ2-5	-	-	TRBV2	CASCAGATQETQYF	TGTGCCAGCTGCGCGGGGGCTACGCAAGAGACCCAGTACTTC
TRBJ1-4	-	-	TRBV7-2	CASSIRGRGGEKLFF	TGTGCCAGCAGCATTAGGGGCAGGGGAGGTGAAAAACTGTTTTTT
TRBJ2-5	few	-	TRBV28	CAGSRDPRWETQYF	TGTGCCGGATCCCGGGACCCAAGATGGGAGACCCAGTACTTC
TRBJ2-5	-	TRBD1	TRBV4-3	CASSQHVGQGVGETQYF	TGCGCCAGCAGCCAACATGTGGGACAGGGCGTAGGAGAGACCCAGTACTTC
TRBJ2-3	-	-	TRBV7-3	CASTWVGTSTDTQYF	TGTGCCAGCACCTGGGTTGGAACTAGCACAGATACGCAGTATTTT
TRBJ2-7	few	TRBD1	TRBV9	CASSVTGTEHSEQYF	TGTGCCAGCAGCGTTACGGGGACAGAGCATAGCGAGCAGTACTTC
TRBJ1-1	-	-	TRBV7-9	CASSLQGFNTEAFF	TGTGCCAGCAGCTTACAGGGTTTTAACACTGAAGCTTTCTTT
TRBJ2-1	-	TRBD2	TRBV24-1	CATSDPAGLYNEQFF	TGTGCCACCAGTGATCCAGCGGGACTGTACAATGAGCAGTTCTTC
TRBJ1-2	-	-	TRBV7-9	CASSFSGENGYTF	TGTGCCAGCAGCTTCTCCGGGGAGAATGGCTACACCTTC
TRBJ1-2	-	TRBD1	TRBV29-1	CSVLGQGGRSNYGYTF	TGCAGCGTTCTTGGACAGGGTGGTCGCTCTAACTATGGCTACACCTTC
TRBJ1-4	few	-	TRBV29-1	CSAEIAGGNEKLFF	TGCAGCGCCGAAATCGCCGGGGGTAATGAAAAACTGTTTTTT
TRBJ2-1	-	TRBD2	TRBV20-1	CSARDRGLAINEQFF	TGCAGTGCTAGAGATAGGGGACTAGCGATCAATGAGCAGTTCTTC
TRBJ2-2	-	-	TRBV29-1	CSVEGQTNTGELFF	TGCAGCGTTGAAGGACAGACGAACACCGGGGAGCTGTTTTTT
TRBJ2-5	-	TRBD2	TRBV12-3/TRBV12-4	CASSQWTSGETQYF	TGTGCCAGCAGTCAATGGACTAGCGGGGAGACCCAGTACTTC
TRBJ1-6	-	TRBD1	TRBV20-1	CSAYDRGVPNSPLHF	TGCAGTGCTTATGACAGGGGGGTACCTAATTCACCCCTCCACTTT
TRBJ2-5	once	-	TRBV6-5	CASSYQRPVETQYF	TGTGCCAGCAGTTATCAGCGACCGGTGGAGACCCAGTACTTC
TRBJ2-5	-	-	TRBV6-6	CASSSQDVQETQYF	TGTGCCAGCAGTTCTCAGGACGTCCAAGAGACCCAGTACTTC
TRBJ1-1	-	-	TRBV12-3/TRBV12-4	CASSRLGVGYTEAFF	TGTGCCAGCAGCCGACTAGGGGTGGGGTACACTGAAGCTTTCTTT